This TCR beta chain emerged from a study of shared clonotypes between healthy human individuals. Study-level background: Per-donor plates numbered three CD4 naive, three CD4 memory, two CD8 naive and one CD8 memory. Study conclusions and caveats: The study found lower generation probabilities in non-shared clonotypes than in those shared by all four donors.

CD8 cells classed as naive were CD45RO-negative and positively selected for CCR7, excluding terminally differentiated effector memory CD45RA+ cells. Sorted-subset replicate PCR reactions contained approximately 190 ng DNA, corresponding to some 30,000 T cell genomes. Assay: immunoSEQ multiplex PCR; the TCRdb copy retains only in-frame clones and omits some. The table shows roughly 850,000 clones, with about 96% occurring only once. The germline V gene has CDR1 SGHAT and CDR2 FQNNGV. With 6 bases removed from V and 4 bases from J, the gap between germline ends came to 12 bases. The CDR3 is 13 residues long. About this clone itself: As yet, its antigen is unknown.

This chain uses TRBV11-2 with TRBJ1-2; tentative D call: TRBD1 (6 bases). The clonotype was recovered from a man aged 25-45 years in good health. Sequenced material: naive CD8+ T cells sorted from blood. CDR3: CASRRQELYGYTF. The CDR3 DNA follows: TGTGCCAGCAGGAGACAGGAACTCTATGGCTACACCTTC.